This TCR beta chain originates from a study of response to subunit inactivated influenza vaccine. Points on this clonotype: Its antigen is not identified.

The CDR3 length is 11 residues. Germline V gene sequence: CDR1 SNHLY, CDR2 FYNNEI. Trimming stripped 8 bases from V and 8 bases from J, with 11 bases between. Each CDR3 protein is one row after TCRdb ran MiXCR on the RT-PCR reads. The repertoire holds 450,000 to 600,000 distinct CDR3 sequences, with 16% as singletons. Study-wide results and caveats: New T cells are recruited in small numbers by each seasonal influenza vaccination, according to the authors' suggestion.

The sequencing used CD4+ T cells sorted from PBMCs, collected approximately 25 months after vaccination. This TCR was sampled from a man aged 50 to 69 who received an inactivated influenza vaccine. This sequence joins TRBV2 and TRBJ2-3; the D gene is possibly TRBD2 (5 bases). The CDR3 protein is CASRIGGTQYF. CDR3 coding DNA: TGTGCCAGCCGAATCGGAGGTACGCAGTATTTT. The full variable domain, in which reference TRBV2 and TRBJ2-3 provide the parts outside the CDR3, is EPEVTQTPSHQVTQMGQEVILRCVPISNHLYFYWYRQILGQKVEFLVSFYNNEISEKSEIFDDQFSVERPDGSNFTLKIRSTKLEDSAMYFCASRIGGTQYFGPGTRLTVL.